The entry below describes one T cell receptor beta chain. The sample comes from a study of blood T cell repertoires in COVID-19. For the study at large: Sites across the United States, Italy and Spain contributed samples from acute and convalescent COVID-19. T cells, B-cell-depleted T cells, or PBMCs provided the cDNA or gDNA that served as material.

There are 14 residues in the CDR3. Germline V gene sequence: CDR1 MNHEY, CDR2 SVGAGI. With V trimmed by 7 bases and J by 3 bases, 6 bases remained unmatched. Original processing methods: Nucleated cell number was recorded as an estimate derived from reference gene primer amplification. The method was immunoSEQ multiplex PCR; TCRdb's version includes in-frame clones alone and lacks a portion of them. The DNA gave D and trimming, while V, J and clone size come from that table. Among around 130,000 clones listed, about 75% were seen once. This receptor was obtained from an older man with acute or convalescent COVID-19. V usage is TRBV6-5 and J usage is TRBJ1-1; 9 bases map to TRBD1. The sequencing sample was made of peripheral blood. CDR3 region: CASILTGGYTEAFF. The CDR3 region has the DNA TGTGCCAGCATCCTGACAGGGGGGTACACTGAAGCTTTCTTT.